The sequence of this T cell receptor beta chain was determined in a study of T cells in Graves' hyperthyroidism and ophthalmopathy. Study at large: At the time of initial diagnosis and before any treatment, peripheral blood was collected.

Exclusion followed for patients with uncontrolled infection, other autoimmune disease, pregnancy or lactation. The CDR3 is 15 amino acids. V shed 8 bases, J shed 8 bases, and the junction held 19 bases outside the gene matches. The germline V gene has CDR1 GTSNPN and CDR2 SVGIG (reference sequence). This clonotype was picked up many times. RNA transcripts were the template for amplifying TCR beta CDR3 regions. The TCR CDR3 was amplified in a first-round RT-PCR using the HTBI primer set. TCRdb used MiXCR to reprocess the multiplex PCR reads, holding one entry per CDR3 protein. Of some 250,000 distinct CDR3 sequences in the sample, 15% were seen once.

The sample comprised blood. This clonotype was obtained from a woman in her forties or fifties with Graves' hyperthyroidism that later progressed to Graves' ophthalmopathy. The chain carries TRBV30 and TRBJ2-3; 7 bases are a match to TRBD1. The CDR3, as DNA: TGTGCCGGCACAGGGGCGGGCCACACTATTCGTACGCAGTATTTT. The encoded protein is CAGTGAGHTIRTQYF.